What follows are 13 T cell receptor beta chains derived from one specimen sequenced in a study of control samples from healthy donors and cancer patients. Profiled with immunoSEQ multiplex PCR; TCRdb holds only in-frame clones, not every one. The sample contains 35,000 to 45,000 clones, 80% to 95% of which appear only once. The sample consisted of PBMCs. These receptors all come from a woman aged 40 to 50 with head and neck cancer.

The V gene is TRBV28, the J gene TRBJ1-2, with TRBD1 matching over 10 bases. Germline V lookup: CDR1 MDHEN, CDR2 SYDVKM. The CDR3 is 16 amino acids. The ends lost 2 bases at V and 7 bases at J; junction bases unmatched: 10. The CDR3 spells CASSLPIRQGASGYTF. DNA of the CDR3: TGTGCCAGCAGTTTACCTATAAGACAGGGGGCAAGTGGCTACACCTTC.

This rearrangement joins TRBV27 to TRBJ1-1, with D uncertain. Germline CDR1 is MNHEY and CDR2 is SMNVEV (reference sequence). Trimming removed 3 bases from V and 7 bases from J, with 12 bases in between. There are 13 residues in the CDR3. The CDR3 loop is CASSLREEDEAFF. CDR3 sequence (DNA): TGTGCCAGCAGTTTGAGAGAGGAAGATGAAGCTTTCTTT.

This CDR3 reads CASSGQGAAQETQYF. CDR3 coding DNA: TGTGCCAGCAGTGGACAGGGGGCAGCCCAAGAGACCCAGTACTTC. The chain is built from TRBV2 and TRBJ2-5; TRBD1 agrees at 10 bases. V gave up 4 bases and J gave up 1 base; unmatched junction bases: 3. The V gene's germline CDR1 is SNHLY and CDR2 FYNNEI. The CDR3 totals 15 residues. Variable domain in full (rest from reference TRBV2 and TRBJ2-5): EPEVTQTPSHQVTQMGQEVILRCVPISNHLYFYWYRQILGQKVEFLVSFYNNEISEKSEIFDDQFSVERPDGSNFTLKIRSTKLEDSAMYFCASSGQGAAQETQYFGPGTRLLVL.

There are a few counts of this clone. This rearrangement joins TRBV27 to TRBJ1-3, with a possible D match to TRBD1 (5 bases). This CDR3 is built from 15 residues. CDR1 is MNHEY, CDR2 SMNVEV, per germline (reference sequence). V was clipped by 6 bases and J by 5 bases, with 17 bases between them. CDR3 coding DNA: TGTGCCAGCAGCCAAGGGACCACAGCCAGAAACACCATATATTTT. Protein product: CASSQGTTARNTIYF.

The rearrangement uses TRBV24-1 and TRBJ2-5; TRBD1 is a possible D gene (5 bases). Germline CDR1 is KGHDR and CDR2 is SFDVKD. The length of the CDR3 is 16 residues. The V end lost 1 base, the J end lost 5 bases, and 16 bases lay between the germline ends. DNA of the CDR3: TGTGCCACCAGTGATTTCCCCGACAGACGGATCGAGACCCAGTACTTC. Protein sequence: CATSDFPDRRIETQYF.

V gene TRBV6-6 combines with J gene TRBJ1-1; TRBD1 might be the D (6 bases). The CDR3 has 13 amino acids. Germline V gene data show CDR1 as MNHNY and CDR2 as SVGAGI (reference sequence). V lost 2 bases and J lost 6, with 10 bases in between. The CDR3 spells CASSYQGSAEAFF. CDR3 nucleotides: TGTGCCAGCAGTTACCAGGGGTCCGCTGAAGCTTTCTTT.

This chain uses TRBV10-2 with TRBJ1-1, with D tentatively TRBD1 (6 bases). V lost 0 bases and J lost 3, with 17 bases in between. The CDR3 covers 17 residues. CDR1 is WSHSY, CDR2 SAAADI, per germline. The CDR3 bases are TGCGCCAGCAGTGAGTCGGGTTTTAAGGACAGACACACTGAAGCTTTCTTT. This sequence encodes CASSESGFKDRHTEAFF.

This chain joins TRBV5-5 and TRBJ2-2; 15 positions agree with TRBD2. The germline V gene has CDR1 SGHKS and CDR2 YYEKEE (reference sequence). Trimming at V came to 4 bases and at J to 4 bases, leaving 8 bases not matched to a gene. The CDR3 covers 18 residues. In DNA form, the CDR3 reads TGTGCCAGCAGCGCCGGACTAGCGGGGGGGCGAGCCACCGGGGAGCTGTTTTTT. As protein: CASSAGLAGGRATGELFF.

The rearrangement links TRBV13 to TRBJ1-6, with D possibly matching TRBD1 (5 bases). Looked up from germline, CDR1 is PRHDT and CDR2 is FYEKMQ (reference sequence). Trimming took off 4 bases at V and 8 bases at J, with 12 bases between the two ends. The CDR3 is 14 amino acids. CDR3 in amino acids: CASSYRDPDSPLHF. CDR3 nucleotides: TGTGCCAGCAGCTACCGGGACCCTGATTCACCCCTCCACTTT.

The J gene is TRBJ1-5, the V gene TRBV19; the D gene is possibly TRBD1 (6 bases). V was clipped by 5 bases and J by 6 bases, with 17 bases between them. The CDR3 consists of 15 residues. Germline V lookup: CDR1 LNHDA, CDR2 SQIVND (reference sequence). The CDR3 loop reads CASSFGRGEGQPQHF. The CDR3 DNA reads TGTGCCAGTAGTTTCGGCAGGGGCGAGGGTCAGCCCCAGCATTTT.

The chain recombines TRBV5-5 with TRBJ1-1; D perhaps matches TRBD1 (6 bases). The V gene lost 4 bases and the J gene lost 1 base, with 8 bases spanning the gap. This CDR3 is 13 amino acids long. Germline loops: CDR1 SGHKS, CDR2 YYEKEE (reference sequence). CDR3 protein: CASSGGPNTEAFF. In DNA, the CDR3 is TGTGCCAGCAGCGGGGGCCCGAACACTGAAGCTTTCTTT.

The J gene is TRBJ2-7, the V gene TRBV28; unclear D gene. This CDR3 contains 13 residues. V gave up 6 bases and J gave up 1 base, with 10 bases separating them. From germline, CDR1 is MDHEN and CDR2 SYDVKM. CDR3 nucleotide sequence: TGTGCCAGCAGCATCGGCCTTTCCTACGAGCAGTACTTC. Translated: CASSIGLSYEQYF.

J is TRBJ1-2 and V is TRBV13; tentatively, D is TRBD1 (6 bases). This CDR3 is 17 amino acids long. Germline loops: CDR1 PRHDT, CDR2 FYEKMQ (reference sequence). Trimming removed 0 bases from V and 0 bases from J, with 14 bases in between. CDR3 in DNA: TGTGCCAGCAGCTTAGGCCGCGGGCGGGACACTAACTATGGCTACACCTTC. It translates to CASSLGRGRDTNYGYTF.